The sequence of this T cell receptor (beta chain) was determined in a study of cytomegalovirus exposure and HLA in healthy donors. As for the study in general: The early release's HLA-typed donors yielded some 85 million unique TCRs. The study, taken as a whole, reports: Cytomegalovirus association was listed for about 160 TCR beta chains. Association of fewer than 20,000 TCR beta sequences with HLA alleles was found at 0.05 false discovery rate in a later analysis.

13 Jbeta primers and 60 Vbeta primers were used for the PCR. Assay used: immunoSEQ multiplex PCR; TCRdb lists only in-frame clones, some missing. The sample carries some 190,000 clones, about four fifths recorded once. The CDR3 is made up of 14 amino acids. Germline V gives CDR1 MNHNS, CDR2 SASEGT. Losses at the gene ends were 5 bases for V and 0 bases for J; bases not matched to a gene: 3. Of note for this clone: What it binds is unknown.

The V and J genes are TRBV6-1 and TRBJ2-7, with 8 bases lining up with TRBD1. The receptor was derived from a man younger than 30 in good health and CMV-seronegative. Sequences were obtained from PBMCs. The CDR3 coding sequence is TGTGCCAGCAGTCGACAGGGGAGCTCCTACGAGCAGTACTTC. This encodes CASSRQGSSYEQYF.